This is a list of T cell receptor beta chains from one sample in a study of CD8 T cells in Susac syndrome. TCRdb passed the immunoSEQ multiplex PCR reads through MiXCR, listing each CDR3 protein once. Of approximately 180,000 distinct CDR3 sequences in the sample, around 93% were seen once. The material sequenced was CD4+ T cells from PBMCs. These receptors all stem from a human donor with multiple sclerosis. The CDR3 runs from the conserved cysteine through the conserved F or W. Fields, in order: V gene, J gene, clone size, CDR3 protein. Clone size is not always given. Where it is, it says once, few, many or a class for expanded clones.

TRBV5-4,TRBJ2-7,.,CASSLGTGEVGWYF
TRBV6-5,TRBJ1-1,.,CASTGTGGMNTEAFF
TRBV20-1,TRBJ2-1,.,CSAGGVAGGRNEQFF
TRBV5-1,TRBJ2-7,.,CASSLGAREQYF
TRBV5-1,TRBJ1-1,.,CASSPAPDRYEAFF
TRBV6-2/TRBV6-3,TRBJ2-5,.,CASSWANQETQYF
TRBV2,TRBJ1-6,.,CASSGGIAGRSPLHF
TRBV4-1,TRBJ1-5,few,CASSQDGGGRQPQHF
TRBV7-6,TRBJ2-5,.,CASSNLLETQYF
TRBV2,TRBJ2-5,.,CASSDKGSETQYF
TRBV5-1,TRBJ2-1,.,CASSLTSGGIFNEQFF
TRBV2,TRBJ2-7,.,CASSLGAALLTYEQYF
TRBV5-4,TRBJ2-7,.,CASSSGGIGNEQYF
TRBV27,TRBJ2-7,.,CASSLLAGVYEQYF
TRBV5-4,TRBJ2-5,once,CASSLEWGGRETQYF
TRBV7-2,TRBJ1-6,.,CANKITGEYNSPLHF
TRBV5-1,TRBJ1-1,.,CASSSQGTGSTEAFF
TRBV19,TRBJ2-3,.,CASETADKPDTQYF
TRBV3-1,TRBJ1-5,.,CASSLGVGGGNQPQHF
TRBV2,TRBJ1-5,.,CASSETARYQPQHF
TRBV2,TRBJ1-5,.,CATADSQTIQPQHF
TRBV6-5,TRBJ2-4,.,CASSSPTGLAKNIQYF
TRBV20-1,TRBJ1-2,.,CSATDRATYGYTF
TRBV30,TRBJ2-7,.,CAWRAGKYVGIPYEQYF
TRBV30,TRBJ1-6,.,CAWSPRPGQGGHSPLHF
TRBV7-9,TRBJ2-5,.,CASSLAVLETQYF
TRBV20-1,TRBJ1-5,.,CSAVMANQPQHF
TRBV9,TRBJ1-2,.,CPSTGGYGYTF
TRBV4-3,TRBJ2-6,.,CASSQVPGANVLTF
TRBV27,TRBJ2-5,.,CASSSVLGETQYF
TRBV5-1,TRBJ2-1,.,CASSFDNEQFF